The clone carrying this T cell receptor beta chain has a handful of counts. Its antigen is still unknown. This record belongs to a study of early T cells in non-severe SARS-CoV-2 infection. Turning to the study itself: Chains stayed unpaired after sequencing of bulk RNA from unsorted whole blood.

This CDR3 is built from 14 residues. Germline V gene data show CDR1 as MNHNS and CDR2 as SASEGT. V shed 11 bases and J 8 bases; nucleotides not matched to a gene: 9. Attachment of unique molecular identifiers to individual cDNA molecules was performed. TCRdb reprocessed the 5' RACE reads with MiXCR, giving one entry per CDR3 protein. Of tens of thousands of distinct CDR3 sequences listed, about 5% are singletons. Study outcomes and limitations: The VDJdb matching leaned toward anti-spike CD8 responses and overlooked private and CD4 specificities.

The TCR comes from an adult who was a healthcare worker with PCR-confirmed SARS-CoV-2 infection or an uninfected control (not recorded which). The specimen was whole blood. The chain employs TRBV6-1 and TRBJ2-1; 13 nucleotides line up with TRBD2. CDR3 loop: CAGSTSGGLDEQFF. The CDR3 nucleotides read TGTGCCGGGTCGACTAGCGGGGGGCTCGATGAGCAGTTCTTC.